This TCR beta chain was observed in a study of blood T cell repertoires in COVID-19. Background on the study: The analysed material was cDNA or gDNA that came from T cells, B-cell-depleted T cells, or PBMCs.

Here immunoSEQ multiplex PCR was the method, and the copy in TCRdb shows in-frame clones only, minus some. The table records 7,500 to 9,500 clones, about 90% of them present only once. V lost 4 bases, J lost 1 base, and 10 bases stayed unmatched. CDR1 is LNHDA and CDR2 is SQIVND in the germline V gene (reference sequence). The CDR3 extends over 18 amino acids. Sequenced: peripheral blood. The clonotype was recovered from a man aged 60 to 75 with acute or convalescent COVID-19. V is TRBV19 and J is TRBJ1-4, with TRBD1 matching 9 bases. This chain's CDR3 is CASSRDGGQGGTNEKLFF. The CDR3 DNA reads TGTGCCAGTAGTAGAGATGGGGGACAGGGAGGAACTAATGAAAAACTGTTTTTT. The complete variable domain, with remaining parts taken from reference TRBV19 and TRBJ1-4, reads DGGITQSPKYLFRKEGQNVTLSCEQNLNHDAMYWYRQDPGQGLRLIYYSQIVNDFQKGDIAEGYSVSREKKESFPLTVTSAQKNPTAFYLCASSRDGGQGGTNEKLFFGSGTQLSVL.